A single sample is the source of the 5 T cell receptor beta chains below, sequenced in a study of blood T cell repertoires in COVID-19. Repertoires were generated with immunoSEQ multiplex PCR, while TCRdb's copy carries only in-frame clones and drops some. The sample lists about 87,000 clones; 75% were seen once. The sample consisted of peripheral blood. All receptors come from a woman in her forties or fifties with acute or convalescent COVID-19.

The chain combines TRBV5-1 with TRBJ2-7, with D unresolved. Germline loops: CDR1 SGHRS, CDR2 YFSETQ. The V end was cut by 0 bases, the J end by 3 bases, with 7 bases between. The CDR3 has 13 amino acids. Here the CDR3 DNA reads TGCGCCAGCAGCTTGGGTCCAGGCTACGAGCAGTACTTC. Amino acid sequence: CASSLGPGYEQYF.

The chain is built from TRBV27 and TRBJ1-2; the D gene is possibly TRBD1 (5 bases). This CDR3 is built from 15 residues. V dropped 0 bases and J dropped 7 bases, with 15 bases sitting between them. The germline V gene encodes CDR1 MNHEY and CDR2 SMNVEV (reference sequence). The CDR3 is CASSLSTVGPAGYTF. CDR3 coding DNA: TGTGCCAGCAGTTTATCCACAGTGGGGCCAGCTGGCTACACCTTC.

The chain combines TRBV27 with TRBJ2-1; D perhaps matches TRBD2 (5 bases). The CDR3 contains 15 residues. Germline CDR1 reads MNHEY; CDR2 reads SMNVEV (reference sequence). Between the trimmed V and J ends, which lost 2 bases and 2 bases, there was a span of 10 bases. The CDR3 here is CASSLRGPPYNEQFF. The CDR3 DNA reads TGTGCCAGCAGTTTACGGGGTCCCCCCTACAATGAGCAGTTCTTC.

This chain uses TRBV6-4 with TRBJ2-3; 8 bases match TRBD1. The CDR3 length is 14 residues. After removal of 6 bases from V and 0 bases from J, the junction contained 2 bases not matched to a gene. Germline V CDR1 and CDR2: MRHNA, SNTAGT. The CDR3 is CASSQGASTDTQYF. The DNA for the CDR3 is TGTGCCAGCAGCCAGGGGGCTAGCACAGATACGCAGTATTTT.

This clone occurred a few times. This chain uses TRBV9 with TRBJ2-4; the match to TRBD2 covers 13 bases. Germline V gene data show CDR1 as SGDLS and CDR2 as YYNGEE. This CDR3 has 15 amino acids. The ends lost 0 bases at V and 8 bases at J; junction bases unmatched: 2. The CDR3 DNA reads TGTGCCAGCAGCGTAGGAACTAGCGGGGGGGACATTCAGTACTTC. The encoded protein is CASSVGTSGGDIQYF.